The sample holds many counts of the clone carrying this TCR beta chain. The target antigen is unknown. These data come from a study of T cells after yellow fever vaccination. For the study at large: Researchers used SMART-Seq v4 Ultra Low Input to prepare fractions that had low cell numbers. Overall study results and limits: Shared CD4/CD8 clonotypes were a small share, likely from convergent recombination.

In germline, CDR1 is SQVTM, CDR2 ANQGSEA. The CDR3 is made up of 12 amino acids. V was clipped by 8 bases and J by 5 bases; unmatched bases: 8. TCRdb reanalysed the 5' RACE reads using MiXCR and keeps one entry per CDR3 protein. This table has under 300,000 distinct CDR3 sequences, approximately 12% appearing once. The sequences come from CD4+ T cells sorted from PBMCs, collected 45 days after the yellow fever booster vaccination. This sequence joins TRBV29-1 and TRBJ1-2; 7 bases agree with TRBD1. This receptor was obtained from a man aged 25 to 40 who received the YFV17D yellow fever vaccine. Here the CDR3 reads CSTRQGSYGYTF. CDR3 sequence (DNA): TGCAGCACAAGACAGGGTTCTTATGGCTACACCTTC.